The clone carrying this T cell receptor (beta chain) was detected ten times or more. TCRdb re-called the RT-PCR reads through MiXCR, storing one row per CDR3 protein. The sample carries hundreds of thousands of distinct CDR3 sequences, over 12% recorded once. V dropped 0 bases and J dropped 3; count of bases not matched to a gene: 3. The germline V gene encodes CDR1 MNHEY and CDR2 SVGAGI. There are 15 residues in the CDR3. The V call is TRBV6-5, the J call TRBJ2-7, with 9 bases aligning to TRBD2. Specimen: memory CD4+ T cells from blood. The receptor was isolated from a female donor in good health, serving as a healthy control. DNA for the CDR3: TGTGCCAGCAGTTACTCGGGACTAGCTCTCTACGAGCAGTACTTC. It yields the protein CASSYSGLALYEQYF.